This T cell receptor beta chain was obtained from a study of T cell repertoires in cytomegalovirus infection. TCRdb passed the reads through MiXCR, listing each CDR3 protein once. The repertoire consists of 200,000 to 300,000 distinct CDR3 sequences, with roughly an eighth occurring once and the leading ten covering 1.5% to 2%. This CDR3 comprises 15 residues. Per germline, CDR1 SGHTA and CDR2 FQGNSA. Study results and limitations: Accumulated public TCR beta family frequency recognized individuals carrying CMV together with the relevant HLA.

With respect to this clonotype: Its cognate antigen is unknown. The junction departs from germline at one end; a sequencing error may be responsible.

The sequence was collected from a human donor in good health (CMV status not recorded). Some clones in this sample may be carry-over from other donors' samples. The chain combines TRBV7-2 with TRBJ2-5; the D gene is possibly TRBD2 (6 bases). Source material: PBMCs. The CDR3, as DNA: TGTGCCGGCAGCCCTCGGAGGGGCATAGCAGAGACCCTGTACTTC. Protein sequence: CAGSPRRGIAETLYF.